A selection of T cell receptor beta chains follows, all from one sample in a study of blood T cell repertoires in COVID-19. Using immunoSEQ multiplex PCR, the repertoire was profiled, and TCRdb retains in-frame clones only, with some absent. Here the sample spans 70,000 to 90,000 clones, approximately 85% being singletons. Sequenced: peripheral blood. These receptor sequences come from a man aged 50 to 60 with COVID-19, enrolled during active disease. The CDR3 runs from the conserved cysteine through the conserved F or W. Each record gives: J gene, V gene, D gene, clone size, CDR3 protein, CDR3 DNA. A D gene is named only where the DNA matches it firmly. Rows give clone size only sometimes, using once, few, many, or a class for an expanded clone.

J: TRBJ2-5; V: TRBV24-1; D: NA; size: NA; CDR3: CATSDFKQGRQETQYF; DNA: TGTGCCACCAGTGATTTCAAACAGGGTAGGCAAGAGACCCAGTACTTC
J: TRBJ2-5; V: TRBV7-3; D: NA; size: NA; CDR3: CASSLRPGTGPETQYF; DNA: TGTGCCAGCAGCCTAAGACCCGGGACTGGGCCAGAGACCCAGTACTTC
J: TRBJ2-7; V: TRBV6-5; D: TRBD1; size: NA; CDR3: CASNPSGTGGYEQYF; DNA: TGTGCCAGCAACCCCTCAGGGACAGGGGGATATGAGCAGTACTTC
J: TRBJ1-4; V: TRBV15; D: NA; size: NA; CDR3: CATSSRAGGDEKLFF; DNA: TGTGCCACCAGCAGTAGGGCAGGCGGGGATGAAAAACTGTTTTTT
J: TRBJ2-1; V: TRBV27; D: NA; size: NA; CDR3: CASSGGNEQFF; DNA: TGTGCCAGCAGTGGGGGGAATGAGCAGTTCTTC
J: TRBJ1-5; V: TRBV19; D: NA; size: NA; CDR3: CASSTQGRQPQHF; DNA: TGTGCCAGTAGTACGCAGGGTCGTCAGCCCCAGCATTTT
J: TRBJ2-7; V: TRBV18; D: TRBD2; size: NA; CDR3: CASSPTSGWSSYEQYF; DNA: TGTGCCAGCTCACCGACTAGCGGGTGGAGCTCCTACGAGCAGTACTTC
J: TRBJ1-1; V: TRBV28; D: NA; size: NA; CDR3: CASSRTGGDYTEAFF; DNA: TGTGCCAGCAGCCGAACTGGGGGGGATTACACTGAAGCTTTCTTT
J: TRBJ2-5; V: TRBV20-1; D: NA; size: NA; CDR3: CSAIIRETQYF; DNA: TGCAGTGCTATTATCCGAGAGACCCAGTACTTC
J: TRBJ1-2; V: TRBV7-6; D: NA; size: NA; CDR3: CASSEYGYTF; DNA: TGTGCCAGCAGCGAGTATGGCTACACCTTC
J: TRBJ2-7; V: TRBV30; D: TRBD1; size: NA; CDR3: CAWGPGQGYYEQYF; DNA: TGTGCCTGGGGGCCGGGACAGGGGTATTACGAGCAGTACTTC
J: TRBJ2-1; V: TRBV5-4; D: NA; size: NA; CDR3: CASSERLGEQFF; DNA: TGTGCCAGCAGCGAACGACTCGGTGAGCAGTTCTTC
J: TRBJ2-3; V: TRBV29-1; D: NA; size: NA; CDR3: CSVEGGTDTQYF; DNA: TGCAGCGTTGAAGGCGGGACAGATACGCAGTATTTT
J: TRBJ1-4; V: TRBV10-3; D: NA; size: NA; CDR3: CAISDEGQGSEKLFF; DNA: TGTGCCATCAGTGATGAGGGCCAGGGGAGTGAAAAACTGTTTTTT
J: TRBJ1-3; V: TRBV28; D: NA; size: NA; CDR3: CASSLTKEAFSGNTIYF; DNA: TGTGCCAGCAGTTTAACGAAGGAGGCATTCTCTGGAAACACCATATATTTT
J: TRBJ2-7; V: TRBV6-5; D: TRBD2; size: NA; CDR3: CASSYSGGSSYEQYF; DNA: TGTGCCAGCAGTTACTCAGGCGGGAGCTCCTACGAGCAGTACTTC
J: TRBJ1-5; V: TRBV2; D: NA; size: once; CDR3: CASRRADARGANQPQHF; DNA: TGTGCCAGCCGACGGGCGGACGCACGGGGGGCCAATCAGCCCCAGCATTTT
J: TRBJ1-6; V: TRBV5-6; D: NA; size: NA; CDR3: CASSLTPGKPLHF; DNA: TGTGCCAGCAGCTTAACACCCGGGAAACCCCTCCACTTT
J: TRBJ2-3; V: TRBV7-2; D: TRBD2; size: NA; CDR3: CASSSRGGGDTQYF; DNA: TGTGCCAGCAGCTCCCGGGGGGGAGGTGATACGCAGTATTTT
J: TRBJ1-5; V: TRBV19; D: NA; size: NA; CDR3: CASSRRGSNQPQHF; DNA: TGTGCCAGTAGCCGTCGGGGTAGCAATCAGCCCCAGCATTTT
J: TRBJ2-3; V: TRBV15; D: NA; size: NA; CDR3: CATSSHREGPDTQYF; DNA: TGTGCCACCAGCAGCCACAGGGAGGGCCCAGATACGCAGTATTTT
J: TRBJ1-1; V: TRBV7-9; D: TRBD1; size: NA; CDR3: CASSLPRQGSGWAFF; DNA: TGTGCCAGCAGCTTGCCCCGACAGGGGTCGGGCTGGGCTTTCTTT
J: TRBJ1-3; V: TRBV30; D: NA; size: NA; CDR3: CAHKGNTIYF; DNA: TGTGCGCACAAAGGAAACACCATATATTTT
J: TRBJ2-7; V: TRBV7-8; D: TRBD2; size: NA; CDR3: CASSPYRTRGSYYYEQYF; DNA: TGTGCCAGCAGCCCTTATCGGACTAGGGGCAGCTATTACTACGAGCAGTACTTC
J: TRBJ2-7; V: TRBV6-5; D: TRBD2; size: few; CDR3: CASRSFGGSHYEQYF; DNA: TGTGCCAGCAGGTCCTTCGGGGGGAGCCACTACGAGCAGTACTTC
J: TRBJ1-4; V: TRBV28; D: NA; size: NA; CDR3: CASTTFTGRVKEKLFF; DNA: TGTGCCAGCACCACATTTACAGGGAGGGTTAAAGAAAAACTGTTTTTT
J: TRBJ1-5; V: TRBV15; D: TRBD1; size: NA; CDR3: CATSRDSRDSSRLRPQHF; DNA: TGTGCCACCAGCAGAGATTCAAGGGACAGCTCCCGGCTCCGGCCCCAGCATTTT
J: TRBJ2-5; V: TRBV29-1; D: TRBD2; size: NA; CDR3: CSATSEQETQYF; DNA: TGCAGCGCGACTAGCGAACAAGAGACCCAGTACTTC
J: TRBJ1-2; V: TRBV6-1; D: NA; size: NA; CDR3: CASSDRGRNGYTF; DNA: TGTGCCAGCAGTGACAGGGGACGAAATGGCTACACCTTC
J: TRBJ1-1; V: TRBV6-6; D: NA; size: NA; CDR3: CASNPAGVNTEAFF; DNA: TGTGCCAGCAACCCCGCGGGGGTTAACACTGAAGCTTTCTTT
J: TRBJ2-4; V: TRBV5-3; D: TRBD1; size: NA; CDR3: CARSQDRGLENIQYF; DNA: TGTGCCAGAAGCCAGGACAGGGGGCTGGAGAACATTCAGTACTTC
J: TRBJ2-4; V: TRBV20-1; D: NA; size: NA; CDR3: CSASRRGGVKNIQYF; DNA: TGCAGTGCTAGTCGTCGGGGCGGGGTCAAAAACATTCAGTACTTC
J: TRBJ1-2; V: TRBV28; D: NA; size: NA; CDR3: CASSLSGAYGYTF; DNA: TGTGCCAGCAGTTTATCAGGGGCCTATGGCTACACCTTC
J: TRBJ2-1; V: TRBV5-4; D: TRBD2; size: NA; CDR3: CASSLYGRVYEQFF; DNA: TGTGCCAGCAGCTTGTACGGGAGGGTTTATGAGCAGTTCTTC
J: TRBJ2-5; V: TRBV19; D: TRBD2; size: NA; CDR3: CASSASGTSNDWETQYF; DNA: TGTGCCAGTAGTGCCTCCGGGACTAGTAACGATTGGGAGACCCAGTACTTC
J: TRBJ1-1; V: TRBV28; D: TRBD1; size: few; CDR3: CASRSGQGLKDTEAFF; DNA: TGTGCCAGCAGATCGGGACAGGGCCTCAAGGACACTGAAGCTTTCTTT
J: TRBJ1-3; V: TRBV28; D: NA; size: once; CDR3: CASSLSGERNTIYF; DNA: TGTGCCAGCAGTCTTTCAGGGGAGAGAAACACCATATATTTT
J: TRBJ2-2; V: TRBV11-3; D: TRBD2; size: NA; CDR3: CASSWSAGGPVTGELFF; DNA: TGTGCCAGCAGCTGGTCAGCGGGAGGGCCGGTCACCGGGGAGCTGTTTTTT
J: TRBJ2-1; V: TRBV7-9; D: TRBD2; size: NA; CDR3: CASSLASGRSDEQFF; DNA: TGTGCCAGCAGCTTAGCTAGCGGGAGGAGCGATGAGCAGTTCTTC
J: TRBJ2-2; V: TRBV6-4; D: TRBD2; size: NA; CDR3: CASSDSTSGSPGELFF; DNA: TGTGCCAGCAGTGACTCTACTAGCGGTAGTCCCGGGGAGCTGTTTTTT
J: TRBJ1-2; V: TRBV12-3/TRBV12-4; D: NA; size: NA; CDR3: CASSIRLEGGYTF; DNA: TGTGCCAGCAGTATACGGCTTGAGGGCGGCTACACCTTC
J: TRBJ2-7; V: TRBV9; D: NA; size: NA; CDR3: CASSVHTDYEQYF; DNA: TGTGCCAGCAGCGTACATACTGACTACGAGCAGTACTTC
J: TRBJ2-2; V: TRBV19; D: TRBD2; size: NA; CDR3: CASSPGLAANTGELFF; DNA: TGTGCCAGTAGTCCGGGACTAGCGGCGAACACCGGGGAGCTGTTTTTT
J: TRBJ2-7; V: TRBV5-4; D: TRBD2; size: NA; CDR3: CASSLGEGSDYEQYF; DNA: TGTGCCAGCAGCTTGGGGGAGGGTTCCGACTACGAGCAGTACTTC
J: TRBJ1-2; V: TRBV19; D: TRBD1; size: NA; CDR3: CASSTTGEADGYTF; DNA: TGTGCCAGTAGTACGACAGGGGAGGCGGATGGCTACACCTTC
J: TRBJ2-3; V: TRBV2; D: TRBD1; size: NA; CDR3: CASDPETGTTDTQYF; DNA: TGTGCCAGTGACCCGGAGACAGGGACCACAGATACGCAGTATTTT
J: TRBJ1-5; V: TRBV19; D: NA; size: once; CDR3: CASTRGERVDQPQHF; DNA: TGTGCCAGTACTAGAGGGGAGCGGGTCGATCAGCCCCAGCATTTT